A single sample is the source of the 27 T cell receptor beta chains below, sequenced in a study of identical twins. MiXCR, applied by TCRdb to the 5' RACE reads, yields one record per CDR3 protein. The sample records just under 550,000 distinct CDR3 sequences, roughly 15% being singletons. These same data were also listed under a study on yellow fever vaccine responses in identical twins.

What was sequenced was CD4+ T cells sorted from blood. These receptors were obtained from a woman aged 18-29 years in good health.

The V and J genes are TRBV5-1 and TRBJ2-4, with D unresolved. Trimming cost V 0 bases and J 0 bases, with 10 bases left between them. Germline CDR1 is SGHRS and CDR2 is YFSETQ. The CDR3 is made up of 16 amino acids. CDR3 protein: CASSLASPVAKNIQYF. In nucleotides, the CDR3 is TGCGCCAGCAGCTTGGCTAGTCCCGTAGCCAAAAACATTCAGTACTTC.

This clonotype was detected only a few times. The chain is built from TRBV11-2 and TRBJ2-3, with D uncertain. The CDR3 length is 14 residues. V lost 3 bases to trimming and J lost 0 bases, with 7 bases between them. Germline loops: CDR1 SGHAT, CDR2 FQNNGV. The CDR3 region has the DNA TGTGCCAGCAGCTTGAAGCCTAGCACAGATACGCAGTATTTT. Encoded protein: CASSLKPSTDTQYF.

This clonotype was recorded a few times. The rearrangement uses TRBV12-3 or TRBV12-4 and TRBJ2-2, with 9 bases identical to TRBD1. After removal of 6 bases from V and 10 bases from J, the junction contained 6 bases not matched to a gene. CDR3 length: 13 amino acids. CDR3 nucleotide sequence: TGTGCCAGCAGCGGGACAGGGTGGAAGGAGCTGTTTTTT. Translation: CASSGTGWKELFF.

The chain employs TRBV6-6 and TRBJ2-1; D is unresolved. The CDR3 length is 11 residues. V gave up 5 bases and J gave up 10 bases, with 9 bases separating them. Germline CDR1 and CDR2: MNHNY and SVGAGI (reference sequence). DNA for the CDR3: TGTGCCAGCAGTAGGTGGAAGGAGCAGTTCTTC. Translation gives CASSRWKEQFF.

The chain links TRBV20-1 to TRBJ1-1, with 7 bases fitting TRBD1. The CDR3 contains 15 residues. Germline trimming cut 1 base from V and 6 bases from J; bases unmatched to any gene: 11. Per the germline V gene, CDR1 is DFQATT and CDR2 is SNEGSKA (reference sequence). CDR3 region: CSARAKTGLSAEAFF. The CDR3 DNA follows: TGCAGTGCTAGAGCAAAGACAGGGCTGAGTGCTGAAGCTTTCTTT.

This clonotype showed up just a few times. The rearrangement joins TRBV20-1 to TRBJ2-1; D call uncertain. The CDR3 consists of 14 residues. The V gene's germline CDR1 is DFQATT and CDR2 SNEGSKA (reference sequence). The ends were cut back, 6 bases at V and 2 bases at J, with 14 bases in the middle. The CDR3 DNA follows: TGCAGTGCAAAGACCCGGAGAGCCTACAATGAGCAGTTCTTC. The encoded protein is CSAKTRRAYNEQFF.

V and J are TRBV3-1 and TRBJ2-1, with unresolved D. Germline values: CDR1 LGHDT, CDR2 YNNKEL (reference sequence). Trimming cost V 0 bases and J 0 bases, with 12 bases left between them. There are 17 residues in the CDR3. The CDR3 region is CASSQEGYTSSYNEQFF. The CDR3 nucleotides are TGTGCCAGCAGCCAAGAAGGGTATACGAGCTCCTACAATGAGCAGTTCTTC.

This clonotype has a handful of counts. This chain links TRBV20-1 with TRBJ2-1; 9 positions agree with TRBD2. This CDR3 comprises 15 residues. The germline V gene encodes CDR1 DFQATT and CDR2 SNEGSKA (reference sequence). V was clipped by 2 bases and J by 6 bases; unmatched bases: 8. CDR3 DNA: TGCAGTGCTAGACCCCCGGGACTAGCTTTCAATGAGCAGTTCTTC. It yields the protein CSARPPGLAFNEQFF.

CDR3 sequence reads: CASKRLAQTGELFF. CDR3 coding DNA: TGTGCCAGCAAAAGACTAGCGCAGACCGGGGAGCTGTTTTTT. The chain combines TRBV3-1 with TRBJ2-2; 8 nucleotides align to TRBD2. Germline V CDR1 and CDR2: LGHDT, YNNKEL (reference sequence). Germline trimming cut 7 bases from V and 5 bases from J; bases unmatched to any gene: 6. The CDR3 totals 14 residues.

This clonotype turned up a few times. V usage is TRBV11-2 and J usage is TRBJ2-7, with 9 positions matching TRBD1. Germline V CDR1 and CDR2: SGHAT, FQNNGV. The V and J ends lost 3 bases and 1 base, in that order; junction bases with no gene match: 10. The CDR3 consists of 17 residues. CDR3 in DNA: TGTGCCAGCAGCTTGGGGCCCGTGACAGGGGGGTCCTACGAGCAGTACTTC. It is translated as CASSLGPVTGGSYEQYF.

This chain links TRBV7-9 with TRBJ1-5; 8 bases line up with TRBD1. The trim removed 0 bases at V and 6 bases at J, leaving 4 bases unmatched. The CDR3 is 15 residues long. Germline CDR1 SEHNR, CDR2 FQNEAQ (reference sequence). The CDR3 sequence: CASSLAAGGGQPQHF. CDR3 DNA: TGTGCCAGCAGCTTAGCGGCAGGGGGCGGTCAGCCCCAGCATTTT. Combining the CDR3 with reference TRBV7-9 and TRBJ1-5 gives the whole variable domain DTGVSQNPRHKITKRGQNVTFRCDPISEHNRLYWYRQTLGQGPEFLTYFQNEAQLEKSRLLSDRFSAERPKGSFSTLEIQRTEQGDSAMYLCASSLAAGGGQPQHFGDGTRLSIL.

This sequence joins TRBV9 and TRBJ2-5; tentatively, D is TRBD1 or TRBD2 (6 bases each). The ends were cut back, 4 bases at V and 2 bases at J, with 15 bases in the middle. The CDR3 runs 15 residues. Per germline, CDR1 SGDLS and CDR2 YYNGEE. In nucleotides, the CDR3 is TGTGCCAGCAGCCCCCCCGGGGGCAGTCAAGAGACCCAGTACTTC. This codes for CASSPPGGSQETQYF.

This chain uses TRBV15 with TRBJ2-5, with 7 bases aligning to TRBD2. V lost 0 bases and J lost 3; bases outside the gene matches: 7. Germline lookup yields CDR1 LNHNV and CDR2 YYDKDF (reference sequence). The CDR3 spans 16 residues. Here the CDR3 DNA reads TGTGCCACCAGCAGAGATCTCGCTAGCGGAGAAGAGACCCAGTACTTC. It translates to CATSRDLASGEETQYF. Filled out from reference TRBV15 and TRBJ2-5, the complete variable domain reads DAMVIQNPRYQVTQFGKPVTLSCSQTLNHNVMYWYQQKSSQAPKLLFHYYDKDFNNEADTPDNFQSRRPNTSFCFLDIRSPGLGDTAMYLCATSRDLASGEETQYFGPGTRLLVL.

This clonotype was picked up many times. CDR3 region: CSVDRSTDTQYF. Here the CDR3 DNA reads TGCAGCGTTGACAGGAGCACAGATACGCAGTATTTT. This chain links TRBV29-1 with TRBJ2-3; D gene unclear. The CDR3 runs 12 residues. The V end was cut by 3 bases, the J end by 0 bases, with 4 bases between. Germline V gene lookup returns CDR1 SQVTM and CDR2 ANQGSEA.

CDR3 loop: CASSPSGLQETQYF. The CDR3 region has the DNA TGTGCCAGCTCACCGAGCGGCCTACAAGAGACCCAGTACTTC. The rearrangement links TRBV18 to TRBJ2-5; maybe TRBD2 (5 bases). Trimming removed 3 bases at V and 2 bases at J, with 10 bases between. The germline V gene encodes CDR1 KGHSH and CDR2 LQKENI. CDR3 length: 14 residues.

This clonotype was picked up many times. V is TRBV20-1 and J is TRBJ1-5; unclear D gene. The CDR3 spans 15 residues. With 5 bases removed from V and 3 bases from J, the gap between germline ends came to 17 bases. The germline V gene has CDR1 DFQATT and CDR2 SNEGSKA (reference sequence). The CDR3 DNA reads as TGCAGTGCTCCCCCTATTGGGATTCTCAATCAGCCCCAGCATTTT. It encodes CSAPPIGILNQPQHF.

This clonotype was seen a few times. The J gene is TRBJ2-7, the V gene TRBV20-1; TRBD1 is a possible D gene (5 bases). CDR3 size: 14 residues. Germline V gene lookup returns CDR1 DFQATT and CDR2 SNEGSKA (reference sequence). V dropped 1 base and J dropped 3 bases, with 13 bases sitting between them. The DNA for the CDR3 is TGCAGTGCTAGAGGTCAGGGCAGCTTCTACGAGCAGTACTTC. It is translated as CSARGQGSFYEQYF.

The chain links TRBV9 to TRBJ2-5; D may match TRBD1 or TRBD2 (5 bases each). This CDR3 contains 17 residues. Germline V CDR1 and CDR2: SGDLS, YYNGEE. V was pared by 0 bases and J by 1 base, with 16 bases between. CDR3: CASSVGGVTGRQETQYF. The CDR3 nucleotides are TGTGCCAGCAGCGTAGGAGGGGTAACGGGTCGCCAAGAGACCCAGTACTTC.

The rearrangement uses TRBV5-1 and TRBJ2-1; 13 bases match TRBD2. Per the germline V gene, CDR1 is SGHRS and CDR2 is YFSETQ. The CDR3 extends over 16 amino acids. With 4 bases clipped from V and 10 bases from J, the junction kept 11 bases outside the gene matches. The CDR3 nucleotides are TGCGCCAGCAGCCCAGAACTAGCGGGAGGGCCAAGGGAGCAGTTCTTC. Protein sequence: CASSPELAGGPREQFF.

The chain recombines TRBV5-1 with TRBJ1-1, with D perhaps matching TRBD1 (6 bases). CDR1 and CDR2 (germline): SGHRS, YFSETQ. The V end lost 3 bases, the J end lost 0 bases, and 21 bases lay between the germline ends. The CDR3 sequence is 18 residues long. The CDR3 nucleotides are TGCGCCAGCAGCTCAGGGTCGACAGGTGTCATCATGAACACTGAAGCTTTCTTT. Protein product: CASSSGSTGVIMNTEAFF.

This clonotype came up a few times. This chain joins TRBV28 and TRBJ2-1; TRBD1 might be the D (6 bases). The germline CDR1 and CDR2 sequences are MDHEN and SYDVKM. The V gene lost 3 bases and the J gene lost 9 bases, with 9 bases spanning the gap. The CDR3 runs 12 residues. The CDR3 loop reads CASSLRDTEQFF. CDR3 bases: TGTGCCAGCAGTTTGAGGGACACTGAGCAGTTCTTC.

The gene calls are TRBV5-1 and TRBJ2-3; 12 positions agree with TRBD2. The CDR3 is made up of 14 amino acids. Trimming took 7 bases from V and 3 from J; bases not matched to a gene: 3. Germline V gene sequence: CDR1 SGHRS, CDR2 YFSETQ. DNA for the CDR3: TGCGCCAGCCAGACTAGCGGGGGTACAGATACGCAGTATTTT. Its translation: CASQTSGGTDTQYF.

This clonotype has more than one count but fewer than ten. The chain combines TRBV7-9 with TRBJ2-1; D might be TRBD1 or TRBD2, each matching 5 bases. V shed 6 bases and J shed 10 bases, with 19 bases lying between them. CDR1 and CDR2 (germline): SEHNR, FQNEAQ (reference sequence). The CDR3 is 14 amino acids. CDR3 loop: CASREAGTAEEQFF. Written as DNA, the CDR3 is TGTGCCAGCAGAGAAGCAGGGACGGCGGAAGAGCAGTTCTTC.

The rearrangement joins TRBV12-3 or TRBV12-4 to TRBJ2-5, with no clear D. V was trimmed by 4 bases and J by 7 bases, leaving 13 bases between them. This CDR3 comprises 13 residues. The CDR3 sequence is CASSSGPAGTQYF. In nucleotides, the CDR3 is TGTGCCAGCAGTTCGGGTCCCGCAGGGACCCAGTACTTC.

This clonotype was counted a few times. The rearrangement joins TRBV28 to TRBJ2-5, with 9 bases aligning to TRBD1. Losses at the gene ends were 5 bases for V and 1 base for J; bases not matched to a gene: 5. CDR1 is MDHEN and CDR2 is SYDVKM in the germline V gene. The CDR3 is 15 amino acids. CDR3 loop: CASSIPGQGQETQYF. In DNA form, the CDR3 reads TGTGCCAGCAGTATACCGGGACAGGGCCAAGAGACCCAGTACTTC.

This clonotype occurred a few times. V and J are TRBV15 and TRBJ2-2, with 9 nucleotides matching TRBD1. V trimming: 2 bases; J trimming: 7 bases; junction bases outside the gene matches: 11. The CDR3 contains 17 residues. In germline, CDR1 is LNHNV, CDR2 YYDKDF (reference sequence). The CDR3 loop is CATSRHPGQGEVGELFF. DNA for the CDR3: TGTGCCACCAGCAGACACCCGGGACAGGGAGAGGTCGGGGAGCTGTTTTTT.

This clonotype turned up a few times. The V call is TRBV5-1, the J call TRBJ2-4, with TRBD2 matching over 9 bases. Looked up from germline, CDR1 is SGHRS and CDR2 is YFSETQ. The CDR3 is 18 residues long. With 0 bases clipped from V and 2 bases from J, the junction kept 9 bases outside the gene matches. CDR3 DNA sequence: TGCGCCAGCAGCTTGGGGAGTGGCGGGAGGGCCCCCAAAAACATTCAGTACTTC. Amino acid sequence: CASSLGSGGRAPKNIQYF.